This TCR beta chain was observed in a study of STAT5B mutations in CD4+ large granular lymphocyte leukemia. The CDR3 totals 17 residues. Germline CDR1 and CDR2: SQVTM and ANQGSEA. V was shortened by 4 bases and J by 2 bases, with 22 bases between the two germline ends. Study outcomes and limitations: Without HLA matching, higher CD4+ than CD8+ T-LGLL clonality could reflect small sample size. Without putative leukemic clones, patient CD4-sorted repertoires remained more clonal than healthy CD4+ repertoires.

Control samples were healthy donors' buffy coats. Original processing methods: A productive frequency of 2.59 x 10-5 was the lowest detectable. Clones were sequenced by immunoSEQ multiplex PCR, and TCRdb holds only the in-frame ones, with some missing. V and J calls and clone size are those listed in that table; D and trimming were worked out from the DNA. In the table there are some 30,000 clones, 78% of which are singletons. Worth noting for this clone: The antigen is undetermined.

V gene TRBV29-1 combines with J gene TRBJ2-3, with TRBD1 as a possible D gene (6 bases). The material sequenced was CD4+ T cells from blood buffy coats. This sequence was found in a human donor in good health. The CDR3 bases are TGCAGCGTTGCCCCGAGACAGGCGGTTTTGATCACAGATACGCAGTATTTT. The encoded protein is CSVAPRQAVLITDTQYF.